These T cell receptor beta chains were read from a single sample in a study of cytomegalovirus exposure and HLA in healthy donors. The repertoire was sequenced with immunoSEQ multiplex PCR; TCRdb's copy has only in-frame clones and lacks some. The repertoire holds under 250,000 clones, with over 65% as singletons. Sample: PBMCs. All receptors derive from a man aged 18 to 29 in good health and CMV-seronegative. The CDR3 runs from the conserved cysteine through the conserved F or W. D genes are given only for firm matches. Only part of the rows carry a size: once, few, many, or a class if the clone is expanded.

>TRBJ2-1|TRBV5-6|16|NA|TRBD2
CASSLLSRGSYNEQFF
TGTGCCAGCAGCTTGTTATCTCGCGGGAGCTACAATGAGCAGTTCTTC
>TRBJ2-1|TRBV7-3|15|NA|TRBD1
CASSLTGTGGNEQFF
TGTGCCAGCAGCCTAACCGGGACAGGGGGCAATGAGCAGTTCTTC
>TRBJ2-7|TRBV9|13|NA|NA
CASSVGGRDEQYF
TGTGCCAGCAGCGTAGGGGGCCGAGACGAGCAGTACTTC
>TRBJ1-1|TRBV2|14|NA|TRBD1
CASRGQGEATEAFF
TGTGCCAGCAGGGGACAGGGGGAGGCCACTGAAGCTTTCTTT
>TRBJ2-3|TRBV30|16|NA|TRBD2
CAWSGVAGGFSDTQYF
TGTGCCTGGAGTGGGGTAGCGGGAGGATTCTCAGATACGCAGTATTTT
>TRBJ1-1|TRBV29-1|17|NA|TRBD1
CSATGHRGPPMNTEAFF
TGCAGCGCCACGGGACACAGGGGGCCCCCTATGAACACTGAAGCTTTCTTT
>TRBJ2-1|TRBV19|11|NA|NA
CASRLSGEQFF
TGTGCCAGTAGACTTAGCGGTGAGCAGTTCTTC
>TRBJ1-2|TRBV28|18|NA|TRBD1
CASSITGFRGQVNYGYTF
TGTGCCAGCAGCATTACGGGATTTCGGGGACAGGTTAACTATGGCTACACCTTC
>TRBJ2-2|TRBV6-6|14|NA|NA
CATRLGGYTGELFF
TGTGCCACCCGGCTTGGGGGGTACACCGGGGAGCTGTTTTTT
>TRBJ2-7|TRBV9|15|NA|TRBD1
CASSVGQGLSYEQYF
TGTGCCAGCAGCGTAGGACAGGGGCTCTCCTACGAGCAGTACTTC
>TRBJ1-1|TRBV29-1|13|NA|NA
CSVSGGGNTEAFF
TGCAGCGTCTCGGGAGGGGGGAACACTGAAGCTTTCTTT
>TRBJ1-2|TRBV9|12|once|NA
CASSVVSDGYTF
TGTGCCAGCAGCGTAGTGAGCGATGGCTACACCTTC
>TRBJ2-3|TRBV29-1|12|NA|NA
CSVGQNTDTQYF
TGCAGCGTTGGACAGAACACAGATACGCAGTATTTT
>TRBJ2-1|TRBV5-1|14|NA|TRBD2
CASSGGLAGDEQFF
TGCGCCAGCAGCGGGGGGCTAGCGGGAGATGAGCAGTTCTTC
>TRBJ2-6|TRBV19|19|NA|TRBD1
CASSAGRGQGSSGANVLTF
TGTGCCAGTAGTGCCGGCCGGGGACAGGGGAGCTCTGGGGCCAACGTCCTGACTTTC
>TRBJ1-2|TRBV14|17|NA|NA
CASSQDIWDTVNYGYTF
TGTGCCAGCAGCCAAGATATTTGGGACACGGTTAACTATGGCTACACCTTC
>TRBJ2-1|TRBV4-1|16|NA|TRBD2
CASSQPGLAGDYEQFF
TGCGCCAGCAGCCAACCAGGACTAGCGGGAGATTATGAGCAGTTCTTC
>TRBJ2-1|TRBV2|14|NA|NA
CASSADSSYNEQFF
TGTGCCAGCAGCGCGGACAGCTCCTACAATGAGCAGTTCTTC
>TRBJ2-7|TRBV6-1|14|NA|TRBD2
CASTGLADNYEQYF
TGTGCCAGCACTGGACTAGCGGATAACTACGAGCAGTACTTC
>TRBJ1-4|TRBV19|12|once|NA
CASSTRGEKLFF
TGTGCCAGTAGTACCAGAGGGGAAAAACTGTTTTTT
>TRBJ1-2|TRBV5-1|15|NA|TRBD1
CASSFEPGGPYGYTF
TGCGCCAGCAGCTTCGAACCAGGGGGCCCTTATGGCTACACCTTC
>TRBJ2-5|TRBV5-4|15|NA|TRBD2
CASSLVTGGRETQYF
TGTGCCAGCAGCTTGGTTACGGGGGGGAGAGAGACCCAGTACTTC
>TRBJ1-2|TRBV5-4|15|NA|NA
CASSSRSGLVYGYTF
TGTGCCAGCAGCTCCAGGTCGGGACTTGTTTATGGCTACACCTTC
>TRBJ2-7|TRBV5-5|17|NA|TRBD2
CASSPPNWAGDSNEQYF
TGTGCCAGCAGCCCCCCTAATTGGGCGGGAGACTCGAACGAGCAGTACTTC
>TRBJ2-3|TRBV27|16|NA|NA
CASRQQGGRSTDTQYF
TGTGCCAGCAGACAACAGGGGGGGCGCAGCACAGATACGCAGTATTTT
>TRBJ2-3|TRBV9|20|NA|NA
CASSVGSVSGNPHLTDTQYF
TGTGCCAGCAGCGTAGGTAGTGTGTCGGGGAATCCCCATCTCACAGATACGCAGTATTTT
>TRBJ2-3|TRBV19|15|NA|TRBD2
CASSRTSGNTDTQYF
TGTGCCAGTAGTAGGACTAGCGGGAACACAGATACGCAGTATTTT
>TRBJ2-7|TRBV2|14|NA|TRBD2
CASSEWLAEYEQYF
TGTGCCAGCAGTGAATGGCTAGCGGAATACGAGCAGTACTTC